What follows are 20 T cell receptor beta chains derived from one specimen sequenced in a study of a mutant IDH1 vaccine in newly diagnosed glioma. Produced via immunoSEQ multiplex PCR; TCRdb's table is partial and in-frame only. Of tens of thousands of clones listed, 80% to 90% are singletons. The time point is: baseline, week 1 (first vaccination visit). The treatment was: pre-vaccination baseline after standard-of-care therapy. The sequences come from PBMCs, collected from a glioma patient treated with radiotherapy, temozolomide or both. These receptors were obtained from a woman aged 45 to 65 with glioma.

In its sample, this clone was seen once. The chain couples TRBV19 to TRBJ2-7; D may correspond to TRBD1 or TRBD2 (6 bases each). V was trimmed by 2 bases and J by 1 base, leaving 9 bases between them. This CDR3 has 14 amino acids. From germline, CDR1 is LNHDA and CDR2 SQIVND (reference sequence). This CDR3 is CASSIQGTSYEQYF. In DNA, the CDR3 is TGTGCCAGTAGTATACAGGGGACTTCCTACGAGCAGTACTTC.

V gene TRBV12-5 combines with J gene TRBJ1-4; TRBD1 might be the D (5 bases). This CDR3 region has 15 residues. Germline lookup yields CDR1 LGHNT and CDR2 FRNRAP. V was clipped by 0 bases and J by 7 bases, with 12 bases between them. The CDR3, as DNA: TGTGCTAGTGGTTTGGTACTAGGGGACCGTGAAAAACTGTTTTTT. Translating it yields CASGLVLGDREKLFF.

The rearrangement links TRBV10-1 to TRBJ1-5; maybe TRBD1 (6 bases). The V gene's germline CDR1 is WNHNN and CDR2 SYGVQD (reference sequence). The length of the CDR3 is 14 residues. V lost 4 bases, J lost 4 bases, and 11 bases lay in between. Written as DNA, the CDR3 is TGCGCCAGCAGTGGGACAGCCGAAAATCAGCCCCAGCATTTT. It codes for CASSGTAENQPQHF.

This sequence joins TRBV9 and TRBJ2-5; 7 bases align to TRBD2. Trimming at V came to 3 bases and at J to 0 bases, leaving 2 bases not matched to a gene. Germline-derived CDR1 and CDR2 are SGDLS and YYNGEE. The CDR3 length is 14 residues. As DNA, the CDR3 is TGTGCCAGCAGCGCGACTAGCCACCAAGAGACCCAGTACTTC. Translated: CASSATSHQETQYF.

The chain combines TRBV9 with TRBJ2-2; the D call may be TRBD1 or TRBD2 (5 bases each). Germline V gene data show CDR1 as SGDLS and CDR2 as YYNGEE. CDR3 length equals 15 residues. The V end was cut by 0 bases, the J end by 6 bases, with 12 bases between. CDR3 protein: CASSVAGTGSGELFF. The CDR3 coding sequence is TGTGCCAGCAGCGTAGCCGGGACGGGGTCCGGGGAGCTGTTTTTT.

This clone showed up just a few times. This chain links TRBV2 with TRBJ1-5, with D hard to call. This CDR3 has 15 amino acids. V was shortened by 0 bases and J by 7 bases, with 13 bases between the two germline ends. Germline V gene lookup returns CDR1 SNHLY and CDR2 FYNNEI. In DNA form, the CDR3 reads TGTGCCAGCAGTGAAGCGCTTAGGATCCCGCAGCCCCAGCATTTT. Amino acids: CASSEALRIPQPQHF.

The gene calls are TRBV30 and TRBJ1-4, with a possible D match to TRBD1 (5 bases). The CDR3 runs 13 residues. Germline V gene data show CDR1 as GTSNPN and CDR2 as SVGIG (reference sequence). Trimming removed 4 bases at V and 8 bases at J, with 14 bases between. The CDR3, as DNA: TGTGCCTGGATGGGGCAGAGAGACGAAAAACTGTTTTTT. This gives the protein CAWMGQRDEKLFF.

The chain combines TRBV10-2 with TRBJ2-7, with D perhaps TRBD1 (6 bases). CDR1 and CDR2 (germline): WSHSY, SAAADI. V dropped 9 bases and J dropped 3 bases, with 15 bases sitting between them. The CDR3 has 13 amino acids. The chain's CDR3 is CARPPDSHYEQYF. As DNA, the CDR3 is TGCGCCAGACCACCGGACAGTCACTACGAGCAGTACTTC.

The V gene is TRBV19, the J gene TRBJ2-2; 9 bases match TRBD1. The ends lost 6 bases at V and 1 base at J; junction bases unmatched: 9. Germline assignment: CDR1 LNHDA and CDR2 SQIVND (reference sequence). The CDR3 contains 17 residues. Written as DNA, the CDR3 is TGTGCCAGTAGGCCACAATCGGGACAGGGGAACACCGGGGAGCTGTTTTTT. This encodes CASRPQSGQGNTGELFF.

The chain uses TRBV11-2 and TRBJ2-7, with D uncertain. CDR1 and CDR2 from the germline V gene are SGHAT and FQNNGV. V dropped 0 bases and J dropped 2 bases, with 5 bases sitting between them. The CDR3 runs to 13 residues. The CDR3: CASSLDRPYEQYF. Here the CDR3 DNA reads TGTGCCAGCAGCTTAGACAGGCCCTACGAGCAGTACTTC.

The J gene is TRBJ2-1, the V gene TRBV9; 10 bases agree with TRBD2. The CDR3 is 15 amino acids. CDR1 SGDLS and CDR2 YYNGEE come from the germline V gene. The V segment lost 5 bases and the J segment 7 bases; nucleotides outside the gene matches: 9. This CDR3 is CASRASGGEANEQFF. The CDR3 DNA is TGTGCCAGCAGGGCTAGCGGGGGTGAGGCAAATGAGCAGTTCTTC.

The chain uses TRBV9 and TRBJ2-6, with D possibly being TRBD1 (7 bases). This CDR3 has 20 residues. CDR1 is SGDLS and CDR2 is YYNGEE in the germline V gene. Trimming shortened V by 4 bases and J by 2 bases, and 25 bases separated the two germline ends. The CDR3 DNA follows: TGTGCCAGCAGCCCCTCCTCCCCCAGGGGGGCAATCGCTGGGGCCAACGTCCTGACTTTC. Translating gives CASSPSSPRGAIAGANVLTF.

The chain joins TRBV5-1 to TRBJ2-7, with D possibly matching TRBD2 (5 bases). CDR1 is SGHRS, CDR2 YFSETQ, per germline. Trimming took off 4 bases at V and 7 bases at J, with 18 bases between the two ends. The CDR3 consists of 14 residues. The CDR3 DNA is TGCGCCAGCAGCCCCGGACTGGGGTTAGGGGAGCAGTACTTC. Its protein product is CASSPGLGLGEQYF.

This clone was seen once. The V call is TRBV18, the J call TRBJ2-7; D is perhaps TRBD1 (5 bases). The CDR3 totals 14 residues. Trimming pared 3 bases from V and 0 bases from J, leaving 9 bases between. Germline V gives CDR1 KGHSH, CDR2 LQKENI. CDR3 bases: TGTGCCAGCTCACCGGGGCCCACCTCCTACGAGCAGTACTTC. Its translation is CASSPGPTSYEQYF.

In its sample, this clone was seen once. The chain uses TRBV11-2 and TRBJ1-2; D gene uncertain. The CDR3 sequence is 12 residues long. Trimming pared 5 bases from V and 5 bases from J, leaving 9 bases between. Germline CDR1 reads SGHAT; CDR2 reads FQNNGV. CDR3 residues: CASSTRPYGYTF. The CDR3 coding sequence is TGTGCCAGCAGCACCCGGCCATATGGCTACACCTTC.

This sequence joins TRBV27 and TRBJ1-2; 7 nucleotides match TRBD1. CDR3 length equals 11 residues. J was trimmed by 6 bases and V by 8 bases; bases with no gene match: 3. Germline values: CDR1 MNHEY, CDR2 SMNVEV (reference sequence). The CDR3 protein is CASRRGHGYTF. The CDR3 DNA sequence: TGTGCCAGCCGGAGGGGGCATGGCTACACCTTC.

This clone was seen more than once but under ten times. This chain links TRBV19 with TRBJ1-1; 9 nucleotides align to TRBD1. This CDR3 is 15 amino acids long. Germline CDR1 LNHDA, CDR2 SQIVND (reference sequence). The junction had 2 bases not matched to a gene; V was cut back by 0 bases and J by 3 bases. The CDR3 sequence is CASSIDWTGDTEAFF. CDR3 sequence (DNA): TGTGCCAGTAGTATAGATTGGACAGGGGACACTGAAGCTTTCTTT.

The CDR3 nucleotides are TGTGCCACCAGCGGAAACATGGCCGGTAATTCACCCCTCCACTTT. Translated, it gives CATSGNMAGNSPLHF. The chain employs TRBV15 and TRBJ1-6; no clear D. The CDR3 loop spans 15 amino acids. Trimming stripped 5 bases from V and 6 bases from J, with 14 bases between. Per germline, CDR1 LNHNV and CDR2 YYDKDF (reference sequence).

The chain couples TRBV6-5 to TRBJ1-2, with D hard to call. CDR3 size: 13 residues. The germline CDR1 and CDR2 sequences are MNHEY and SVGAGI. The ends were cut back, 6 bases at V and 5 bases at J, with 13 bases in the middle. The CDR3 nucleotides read TGTGCCAGCAGCCGCGTCGGGAGTTATGGCTACACCTTC. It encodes CASSRVGSYGYTF.

The CDR3 loop is CSVEPRQGYGYTF. In DNA form, the CDR3 reads TGCAGCGTTGAACCTCGTCAAGGCTATGGCTACACCTTC. The V gene is TRBV29-1, the J gene TRBJ1-2; no definite D call. This CDR3 region has 13 residues. CDR1 is SQVTM and CDR2 is ANQGSEA in the germline V gene. V lost 2 bases to trimming and J lost 4 bases, with 11 bases between them.